This T cell receptor beta chain came from a study of blood T cell repertoires in COVID-19. The overall study: From the United States, Italy and Spain came samples of acute and convalescent COVID-19. In each case, the material was cDNA or gDNA derived from T cells, B-cell-depleted T cells, or PBMCs.

There are 20 residues in the CDR3. In germline, CDR1 is MNHEY, CDR2 SVGEGT. The V segment lost 2 bases and the J segment 0 bases; nucleotides outside the gene matches: 11. In the source study's methods: Scientists estimated how many nucleated cells there were by amplifying reference gene primers. Profiling relied on immunoSEQ multiplex PCR, and the TCRdb table lists in-frame clones only, not all of them. For V, J and clone size, that table is used; D and trimming come from the DNA. The table records fewer than 200,000 clones, 80% to 90% of them present only once. The TCR sequence derives from a woman aged 70-85 years who had recovered from COVID-19. This chain uses TRBV6-2 or TRBV6-3 with TRBJ1-6, with TRBD1 matching 9 bases. Input material: peripheral blood. The CDR3 loop reads CASSYHPPGQGSSYNSPLHF. The CDR3 nucleotides are TGTGCCAGCAGTTACCACCCTCCTGGACAGGGGAGCTCCTATAATTCACCCCTCCACTTT.